This TCR beta chain was obtained from a study of cytomegalovirus exposure and HLA in healthy donors. Study-wide results and caveats: When analyzed later, a missense DCLRE1C variant was found to be linked to TCR beta V- and J-gene trimming.

Although they were nominally healthy when sampled, donors likely had unrecorded immune exposures. The PCR had 60 Vbeta and 13 Jbeta primers. Profiling relied on immunoSEQ multiplex PCR, and the TCRdb table lists in-frame clones only, not all of them. The table records about 100,000 clones, about 80% of them present only once. A note on this clone: Its target is unknown.

This CDR3 spans 15 amino acids. Germline CDR1 reads MNHNS; CDR2 reads SASEGT. The junction had 8 bases not matched to a gene; V was cut back by 6 bases and J by 5 bases. The receptor was isolated from a woman aged 55-69 years in good health and CMV-seronegative. The chain uses TRBV6-1 and TRBJ2-7, with 12 bases that match TRBD2. Sequencing was done on a sample of PBMCs. The CDR3 coding sequence is TGTGCCAGCAGCAAAAGACTAGCGGGAGTCCACGAGCAGTACTTC. Translated, it gives CASSKRLAGVHEQYF.